This T cell receptor (beta chain) was identified during a study of human CD8 memory T cell subsets. Judged by frequency, this clonotype is medium-sized. The CDR3 is made up of 15 amino acids. Germline V lookup: CDR1 LNHDA, CDR2 SQIVND (reference sequence). TSTEM, the stem-like memory CD8+ T cells, were CCR7+ PD-1- TIGIT-. Total CD8+ T cells were enriched by a separation that was negative and magnetic. Construction of TCR beta libraries was accomplished by means of UMI-labeled 5' RACE. Source study methods: Every TCR beta library contained from about 2,700 to 20,000 functional CDR3 beta clonotypes. TCRdb reprocessed the 5' RACE reads and keeps a single row for each CDR3 protein, giving no DNA. V and J calls and clone size were set by TCRdb, not the authors. In total, the table holds around 10,000 distinct CDR3 sequences.

The TCR originated in a human donor in good health. The chain has TRBV19 and TRBJ1-2; without DNA, the TCRdb call of TRBD1 cannot be checked. The sequenced sample was CD8+ stem-like memory T cells (TSCM and TCM) sorted from PBMCs. Indicated subset: stem-like memory CD8 T cells (TSTEM), CCR7+ PD-1- TIGIT-. The CDR3: CASSPRTGFAYGYTF.